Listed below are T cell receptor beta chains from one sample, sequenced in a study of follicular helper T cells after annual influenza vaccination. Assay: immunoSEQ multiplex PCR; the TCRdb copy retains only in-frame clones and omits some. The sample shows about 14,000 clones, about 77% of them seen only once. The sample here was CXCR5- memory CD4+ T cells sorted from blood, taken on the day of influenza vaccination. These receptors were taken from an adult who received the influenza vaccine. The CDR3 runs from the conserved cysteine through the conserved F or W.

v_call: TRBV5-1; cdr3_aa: CASSLYGTSSTDTQYF
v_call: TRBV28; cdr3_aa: CASSWDREPDGGYTF
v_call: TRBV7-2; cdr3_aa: CASSRPDRGVSEQFF
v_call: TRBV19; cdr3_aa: CASSYTSSIDTQYF
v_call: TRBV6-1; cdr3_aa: CASSGRTGKGNTIYF
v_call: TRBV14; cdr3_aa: CASSARFLNTIYF
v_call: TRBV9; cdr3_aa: CASHAGTGNSPLHF
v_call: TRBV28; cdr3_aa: CASSLSVEPQHF
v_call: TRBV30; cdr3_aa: CAWKWTPGRVIFGSAYNEQFF
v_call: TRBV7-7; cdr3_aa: CASSTSRGGTDTQYF
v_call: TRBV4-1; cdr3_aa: CASSQMSGGYNEQFF
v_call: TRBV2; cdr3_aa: CASKAEGGPGVF
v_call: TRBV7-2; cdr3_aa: CASSGRIGGAETQYF
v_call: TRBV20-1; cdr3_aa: CSVPSNGELFF
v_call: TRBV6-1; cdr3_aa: CASSEDVRSYEQYF
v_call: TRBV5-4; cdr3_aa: CASSVTGEQYF
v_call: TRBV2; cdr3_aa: CASSDTGNTEAFF
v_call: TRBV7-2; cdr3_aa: CASSLRFGGTDTQYF
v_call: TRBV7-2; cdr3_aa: CASSLVGRDYTGELFF
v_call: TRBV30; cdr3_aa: CAWCRGPGSPLHF
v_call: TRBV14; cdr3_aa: CASSQDLGQGDTEAFF
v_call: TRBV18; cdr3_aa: CASSPGVVVRTILGDEQYF
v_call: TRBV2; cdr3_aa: CASSRTRNEKLFF
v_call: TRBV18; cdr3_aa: CASSPIEGGPTDTQYF
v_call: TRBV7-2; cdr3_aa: CASSKDRRDQPQHF
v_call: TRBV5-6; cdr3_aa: CASSSITGTRNEAFF
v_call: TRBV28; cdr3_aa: CAGRGGGQETQYF
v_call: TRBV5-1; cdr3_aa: CASSLSTGVNEKLFF
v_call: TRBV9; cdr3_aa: CASSVSDRGHYGYTF
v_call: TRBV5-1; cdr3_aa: CASSKGQNSYEQYF
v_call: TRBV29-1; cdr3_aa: CSVVWGYTEAFF
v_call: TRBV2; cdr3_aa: CASGRVGTYEQYF
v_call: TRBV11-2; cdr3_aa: CASSFVSGGASETQYF
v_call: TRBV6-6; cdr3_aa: CASRGSNTGELFF
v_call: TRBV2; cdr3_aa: CASSELRGDNEKLFF
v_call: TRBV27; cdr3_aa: CASSFQPPGYGYTF
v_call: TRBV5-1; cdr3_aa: CASCERGTDTQYF
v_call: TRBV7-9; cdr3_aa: CASSSRLNQETQYF
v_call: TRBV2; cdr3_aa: CASRTRGRSGYTF